The source of this TCR beta chain is a study of metastatic and nonmetastatic thyroid tumors. Study-level information: A comparison of repertoires was made across blood and tumor or nodule tissue from malignant and benign thyroid patients.

All patients were untreated before thyroid surgery. With MiXCR, TCRdb reprocessed the PCR reads. The sample shows tens of thousands of clones, approximately 15% of them seen only once. This clone was counted at least ten times. Input material: blood. The receptor was derived from a female donor with papillary thyroid cancer or a benign thyroid nodule (not recorded which). Some clones in this sample may be carry-over from other donors' samples.

The CDR3 region has the DNA TGCGCCAGCAGGCATCCGGGACTAGCGGATTTCTCCTACGAGCAGTACTTC. Its translation is CASRHPGLADFSYEQYF. The chain employs TRBV10-2 and TRBJ2-7; TRBD2 agrees at 11 bases. CDR3 length equals 17 residues. The trim removed 6 bases at V and 0 bases at J, leaving 10 bases unmatched. CDR1 is WSHSY and CDR2 is SAAADI in the germline V gene.